What follows is one T cell receptor (beta chain) and its context. Antigen unknown. Produced via immunoSEQ multiplex PCR; TCRdb's table is partial and in-frame only. The sample holds about 51,000 clones, approximately 96% seen once. This record comes from a study of graft-versus-host responses after intestinal transplantation. Study-level background: Every one of the recipients received anti-thymocyte globulin induction and afterwards took tacrolimus and steroids for around 3 years.

The CDR3 is made up of 17 amino acids. Per the germline V gene, CDR1 is LGHNA and CDR2 is YSLEER. V was pared by 1 base and J by 7 bases, with 9 bases of the junction left unmatched. Study observations and caveats: Graft-donor T cell macrochimerism coincided with high graft-versus-host to host-versus-graft clonal ratios in allografts. The highest levels of circulating GvH clones went along with early declines in HvG clones after transplant. Detection of GvH clones occurred in recipient marrow, and some had their first appearance in ileum or blood.

The material was unstimulated CD8+ T cells sorted from spleen or lymph node cells, obtained before transplant. This clonotype originated in a human donor who was the organ donor for an intestinal transplant. The V and J genes are TRBV4-3 and TRBJ1-5; 11 bases align to TRBD1. CDR3 region: CASSQVIGTGGDQPQHF. In DNA, the CDR3 is TGCGCCAGCAGCCAAGTCATAGGGACAGGGGGGGACCAGCCCCAGCATTTT.